These 23 T cell receptor beta chains came from one sample sequenced in a study of T cells in Graves' hyperthyroidism and ophthalmopathy. There were TCR beta CDR3 regions amplified from RNA transcripts. Carried out on the TCR CDR3, a first-round RT-PCR used the HTBI primer set. TCRdb re-called the multiplex PCR reads through MiXCR, storing one row per CDR3 protein. Of hundreds of thousands of distinct CDR3 sequences in the sample, roughly 14% were seen once. Material: blood. Receptors originate from a woman aged 40-49 years with Graves' ophthalmopathy.

This clonotype came up many times. This chain uses TRBV28 with TRBJ2-6; 9 bases match TRBD2. The CDR3 spans 20 residues. Unmatched junction bases numbered 11, after V lost 2 bases and J lost 0 bases. CDR1 and CDR2 (germline): MDHEN, SYDVKM. Written as DNA, the CDR3 is TGTGCCAGCAGTTTAAGGAATCTAGCGGGACAATTCTCTGGGGCCAACGTCCTGACTTTC. Translating gives CASSLRNLAGQFSGANVLTF. Complete variable domain (other parts from reference TRBV28 and TRBJ2-6): DVKVTQSSRYLVKRTGEKVFLECVQDMDHENMFWYRQDPGLGLRLIYFSYDVKMKEKGDIPEGYSVSREKKERFSLILESASTNQTSMYLCASSLRNLAGQFSGANVLTFGAGSRLTVL.

This chain links TRBV12-5 with TRBJ1-1; 9 nucleotides line up with TRBD1. V dropped 7 bases and J dropped 5; count of bases not matched to a gene: 17. CDR3 length: 17 amino acids. The V gene's germline CDR1 is LGHNT and CDR2 FRNRAP. The CDR3 region is CASAFSSWTGEGTEAFF. The CDR3 DNA follows: TGTGCTAGTGCCTTTTCCTCATGGACAGGGGAGGGAACTGAAGCTTTCTTT.

This clonotype was observed many times. The V gene is TRBV7-8, the J gene TRBJ2-7; no reliable D call. CDR3 size: 14 residues. Germline lookup yields CDR1 SGHVS and CDR2 FQNEAQ. The V gene lost 1 base and the J gene lost 0 bases, with 7 bases spanning the gap. CDR3: CASSLGWSSYEQYF. CDR3 sequence (DNA): TGTGCCAGCAGCTTAGGCTGGAGCTCCTACGAGCAGTACTTC.

The rearrangement uses TRBV30 and TRBJ1-2; D is uncertain. Deletions cut 0 bases from V and 3 bases from J, with 8 bases between. The CDR3 contains 13 residues. In germline, CDR1 is GTSNPN, CDR2 SVGIG (reference sequence). The CDR3 bases are TGTGCCTGGAGTGTACGGTCAGACTATGGCTACACCTTC. Amino acid sequence: CAWSVRSDYGYTF. Full variable domain (remainder filled in from reference TRBV30 and TRBJ1-2): SQTIHQWPATLVQPVGSPLSLECTVEGTSNPNLYWYRQAAGRGLQLLFYSVGIGQISSEVPQNLSASRPQDRQFILSSKKLLLSDSGFYLCAWSVRSDYGYTFGSGTRLTVV.

This clonotype has a count of ten or more. This sequence joins TRBV7-2 and TRBJ2-7, with D unclear. From germline, CDR1 is SGHTA and CDR2 FQGNSA. The CDR3 has 13 amino acids. V shed 3 bases and J shed 2 bases, with 8 bases lying between them. CDR3: CASSLTSTYEQYF. Here the CDR3 DNA reads TGTGCCAGCAGCTTGACCAGTACCTACGAGCAGTACTTC.

In this sample, this clonotype turned up many times. The rearrangement uses TRBV7-9 and TRBJ1-1; no clear D gene. Trimming removed 2 bases at V and 8 bases at J, with 9 bases between. CDR3 length: 12 residues. The germline V gene encodes CDR1 SEHNR and CDR2 FQNEAQ (reference sequence). This CDR3 reads CASSLYGREAFF. As DNA, the CDR3 is TGTGCCAGCAGCTTATATGGCAGAGAAGCTTTCTTT. Full variable domain (remainder filled in from reference TRBV7-9 and TRBJ1-1): DTGVSQNPRHKITKRGQNVTFRCDPISEHNRLYWYRQTLGQGPEFLTYFQNEAQLEKSRLLSDRFSAERPKGSFSTLEIQRTEQGDSAMYLCASSLYGREAFFGQGTRLTVV.

J is TRBJ1-1 and V is TRBV30; unclear D gene. The germline V gene has CDR1 GTSNPN and CDR2 SVGIG (reference sequence). Trimming stripped 2 bases from V and 4 bases from J, with 14 bases between. CDR3 length equals 14 residues. The CDR3 coding sequence is TGTGCCTGGAGTCCCTTGGGGTCCGCCACTGAAGCTTTCTTT. Its protein product is CAWSPLGSATEAFF.

The chain combines TRBV11-3 with TRBJ2-2; D gene uncertain. Germline V gene sequence: CDR1 SGHNT, CDR2 YENEEA. V gave up 5 bases and J gave up 4 bases, with 11 bases separating them. The length of the CDR3 is 14 residues. Here the CDR3 DNA reads TGTGCCAGCAGCGGCCGGGTTTCCACCGGGGAGCTGTTTTTT. It yields the protein CASSGRVSTGELFF. The full variable domain, rest sourced from reference TRBV11-3 and TRBJ2-2, is EAGVVQSPRYKIIEKKQPVAFWCNPISGHNTLYWYLQNLGQGPELLIRYENEEAVDDSQLPKDRFSAERLKGVDSTLKIQPAELGDSAVYLCASSGRVSTGELFFGEGSRLTVL.

This clonotype was detected a few times. One junction end does not reproduce the germline sequence, and a read error may be involved. The chain carries TRBV19 and TRBJ2-2, with D possibly matching TRBD2 (6 bases). This CDR3 spans 16 amino acids. In germline, CDR1 is LNHDA, CDR2 SQIVND (reference sequence). The CDR3 region is CASTAGHRLNTGGLFF. As DNA, the CDR3 is TGTGCCAGTACCGCCGGACACCGACTGAACACCGGGGGGCTGTTTTTT.

This clonotype has ten or more counts. The rearrangement links TRBV30 to TRBJ1-2; 7 bases match TRBD1. The CDR3 extends over 12 amino acids. Germline assignment: CDR1 GTSNPN and CDR2 SVGIG (reference sequence). J was trimmed by 8 bases and V by 2 bases; bases with no gene match: 5. The CDR3 coding sequence is TGTGCCTGGAGTCCCGGGACAGTCGGCTACACCTTC. The encoded protein is CAWSPGTVGYTF.

This clonotype was seen a few times. This chain links TRBV18 with TRBJ2-5; D possibly corresponds to TRBD2 (6 bases). The germline gives CDR1 KGHSH, CDR2 LQKENI. Trimming shortened V by 4 bases and J by 6 bases, and 21 bases separated the two germline ends. The CDR3 spans 16 residues. The CDR3 sequence is CASSHSSSTEGKTQYF. CDR3 in DNA: TGTGCCAGCTCACACTCCTCTAGCACGGAGGGGAAGACCCAGTACTTC.

The chain employs TRBV11-2 and TRBJ2-2; perhaps TRBD1 as D (5 bases). Germline values: CDR1 SGHAT, CDR2 FQNNGV. V dropped 4 bases and J dropped 3 bases, with 18 bases sitting between them. CDR3 length: 17 residues. CDR3 sequence (DNA): TGTGCCAGCAGCTCTAACAAAGACAGCCCCCACACCGGGGAGCTGTTTTTT. Protein: CASSSNKDSPHTGELFF.

The rearrangement joins TRBV6-1 to TRBJ2-7; TRBD1 is a possible D gene (6 bases). The CDR3 is made up of 16 amino acids. The V gene lost 3 bases and the J gene lost 0 bases, with 15 bases spanning the gap. The V gene's germline CDR1 is MNHNS and CDR2 SASEGT. In nucleotides, the CDR3 is TGTGCCAGCAGTGATGAGACAGGTTCCCTCTCCTACGAGCAGTACTTC. Amino acids: CASSDETGSLSYEQYF.

V gene TRBV12-5 combines with J gene TRBJ2-7; TRBD1 might be the D (5 bases). CDR3 length: 13 amino acids. The germline V and J ends were trimmed by 8 bases and 2 bases, with 13 bases remaining between them. The germline gives CDR1 LGHNT, CDR2 FRNRAP. This CDR3 is CASSWGGAYEQYF. The DNA for the CDR3 is TGTGCTAGTTCCTGGGGCGGAGCCTACGAGCAGTACTTC.

The rearrangement uses TRBV11-3 and TRBJ2-7, with 10 bases fitting TRBD2. The CDR3 totals 15 residues. V shed 5 bases and J 6 bases; nucleotides not matched to a gene: 10. Germline CDR1 is SGHNT and CDR2 is YENEEA. Written as DNA, the CDR3 is TGTGCCAGCAGCCCGAAGGTGATAGCGGGAGGCGAGCAGTACTTC. Its translation: CASSPKVIAGGEQYF.

In this sample, this clonotype turned up a few times. The CDR3 nucleotides are TGTGCCAGCAGCTTCCAAGAACTAGTTTCTCAAGAGACCCAGTACTTC. Its protein is CASSFQELVSQETQYF. This chain uses TRBV7-2 with TRBJ2-5; D perhaps matches TRBD2 (5 bases). Trimming left V 3 bases short and J 2 bases short, with 16 bases between. The CDR3 covers 16 residues. CDR1 SGHTA and CDR2 FQGNSA come from the germline V gene.

This clonotype has at least ten counts. The DNA for the CDR3 is TGTGCCAGCAGCTTAGCTAGCGGGGTGGGCTCCTACGAGCAGTACTTC. It codes for CASSLASGVGSYEQYF. V gene TRBV7-2 combines with J gene TRBJ2-7; TRBD2 matches 8 bases. With 0 bases clipped from V and 0 bases from J, the junction kept 4 bases outside the gene matches. Germline-derived CDR1 and CDR2 are SGHTA and FQGNSA. This CDR3 region has 16 residues.

The sample holds many counts of this clonotype. V usage is TRBV28 and J usage is TRBJ1-1; D possibly corresponds to TRBD1 (5 bases). Germline V gene lookup returns CDR1 MDHEN and CDR2 SYDVKM. V was cut by 7 bases and J by 3 bases, with 18 bases left in between. The CDR3 length is 15 residues. The CDR3 DNA is TGTGCCAGCACGGGACCTCCCGTGGGGCACACTGAAGCTTTCTTT. Encoded protein: CASTGPPVGHTEAFF.

This clonotype was seen repeatedly, ten times or more. J is TRBJ1-1 and V is TRBV11-2; 8 bases match TRBD1. CDR1 is SGHAT, CDR2 FQNNGV, per germline. The CDR3 contains 15 residues. The J segment lost 1 base and the V segment lost 5 bases, leaving 6 bases of the junction unmatched. CDR3 nucleotide sequence: TGTGCCAGCAGCGCCCGGACAGGGAGGAACACTGAAGCTTTCTTT. It yields the protein CASSARTGRNTEAFF.

This clonotype was seen at least ten times. The CDR3 sequence is CASNLGQLNSYEQYF. CDR3 in DNA: TGTGCCAGCAACCTAGGACAGTTGAACTCCTACGAGCAGTACTTC. This sequence joins TRBV7-2 and TRBJ2-7; possible D gene TRBD1, 6 bases. Per germline, CDR1 SGHTA and CDR2 FQGNSA. Trimming pared 7 bases from V and 0 bases from J, leaving 16 bases between. The CDR3 runs 15 residues.

This clonotype was found many times. CDR3 amino acids: CASSYWAGGHPKNIQYF. CDR3 in DNA: TGTGCCAGCAGTTACTGGGCGGGAGGCCACCCCAAAAACATTCAGTACTTC. This chain connects TRBV6-2 or TRBV6-3 to TRBJ2-4, with 8 bases that match TRBD2. Germline V gives CDR1 MNHEY, CDR2 SVGEGT. V shed 1 base, J shed 2 bases, and the junction held 7 bases outside the gene matches. The CDR3 is made up of 17 amino acids.

The V call is TRBV20-1, the J call TRBJ2-7; tentatively, D is TRBD2 (5 bases). This CDR3 comprises 14 residues. CDR1 and CDR2 (germline): DFQATT, SNEGSKA (reference sequence). V was clipped by 1 base and J by 3 bases, with 13 bases between them. The chain's CDR3 is CSARAAGSDYEQYF. The CDR3 nucleotides are TGCAGTGCTAGAGCCGCGGGCTCGGACTACGAGCAGTACTTC.

This clonotype was counted ten times or more. The chain links TRBV19 to TRBJ1-5; D is uncertain. The germline gives CDR1 LNHDA, CDR2 SQIVND (reference sequence). V was shortened by 7 bases and J by 0 bases, with 16 bases between the two germline ends. The CDR3 loop spans 16 amino acids. The CDR3 here is CASKATLGPSNQPQHF. CDR3 sequence (DNA): TGTGCCAGTAAAGCCACCCTCGGACCTAGCAATCAGCCCCAGCATTTT.